This TCR beta chain was found in a study of T-cell reconstitution after alpha-beta-depleted transplantation in children. Trimming removed 0 bases at V and 5 bases at J, with 9 bases between. The CDR3 consists of 14 residues. The V gene's germline CDR1 is SGDLS and CDR2 YYNGEE. Ten or more counts support this clonotype. The TCRbeta library was prepared with unique molecular identifiers. TCRdb fed the PCR reads into MiXCR, producing one record per CDR3 protein. Of 230,000 or so distinct CDR3 sequences listed, 12% are singletons. The V call is TRBV9, the J call TRBJ2-1, with D possibly being TRBD2 (6 bases). Sequenced material: PBMCs from the stem cell graft donor, taken from the stem cell graft. The TCR was taken from a human donor who donated a stem cell graft to a child with acute lymphoblastic leukemia. CDR3 sequence (DNA): TGTGCCAGCAGCGTAGGGGGACTTAACAATGAGCAGTTCTTC. It encodes CASSVGGLNNEQFF.